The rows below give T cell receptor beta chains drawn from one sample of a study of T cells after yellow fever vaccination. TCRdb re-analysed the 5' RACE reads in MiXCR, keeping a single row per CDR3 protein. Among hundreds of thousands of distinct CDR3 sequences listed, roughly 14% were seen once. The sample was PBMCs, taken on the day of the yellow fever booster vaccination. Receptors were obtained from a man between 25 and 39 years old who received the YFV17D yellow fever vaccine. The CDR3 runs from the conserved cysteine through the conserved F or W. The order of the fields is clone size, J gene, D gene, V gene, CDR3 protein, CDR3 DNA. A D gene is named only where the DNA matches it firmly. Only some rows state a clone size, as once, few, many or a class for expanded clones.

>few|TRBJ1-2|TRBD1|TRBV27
CASSPRTGHGYTF
TGTGCCAGCAGTCCTCGGACAGGCCATGGCTACACCTTC
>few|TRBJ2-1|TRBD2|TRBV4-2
CASSQAGLAGVEQFF
TGTGCCAGCAGCCAAGCGGGACTAGCGGGAGTTGAGCAGTTCTTC
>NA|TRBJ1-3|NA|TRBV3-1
CASSQGAVPSGNTIYF
TGTGCCAGCAGCCAGGGCGCGGTCCCCTCTGGAAACACCATATATTTT
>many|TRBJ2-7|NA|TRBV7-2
CASSLTNTYEQYF
TGTGCCAGCAGCTTAACGAACACCTACGAGCAGTACTTC
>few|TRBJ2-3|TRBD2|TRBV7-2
CASSGLAYDTQYF
TGTGCCAGCAGCGGACTAGCGTATGATACGCAGTATTTT
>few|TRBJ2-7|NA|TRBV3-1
CASSFQQGRGEQYF
TGTGCCAGCAGCTTCCAACAGGGCCGGGGGGAGCAGTACTTC
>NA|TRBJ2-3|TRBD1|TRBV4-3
CASSLAPDRGSGDTQYF
TGCGCCAGCAGCCTAGCCCCTGACAGGGGGAGCGGAGATACGCAGTATTTT
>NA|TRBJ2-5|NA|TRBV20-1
CSARWSGDKTQYF
TGCAGTGCTAGGTGGTCAGGGGATAAGACCCAGTACTTC
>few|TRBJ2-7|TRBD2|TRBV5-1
CASSGGTSASYEQYF
TGCGCCAGCAGCGGGGGGACTAGCGCCTCCTACGAGCAGTACTTC
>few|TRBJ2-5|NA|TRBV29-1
CSVNSGGRGYQETQYF
TGCAGCGTGAACTCAGGGGGGCGGGGGTACCAAGAGACCCAGTACTTC
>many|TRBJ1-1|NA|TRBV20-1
CSARAEAFF
TGCAGTGCTAGGGCTGAAGCTTTCTTT
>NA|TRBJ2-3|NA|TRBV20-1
CSGSGSTDTQYF
TGCAGTGGAAGCGGGAGCACAGATACGCAGTATTTT
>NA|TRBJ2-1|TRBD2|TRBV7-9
CASSKAGGPDEQFF
TGTGCCAGCAGCAAAGCGGGAGGGCCGGATGAGCAGTTCTTC
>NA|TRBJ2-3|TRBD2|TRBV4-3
CASSLRLAGGGRTDTQYF
TGCGCCAGCAGCCTTCGACTAGCGGGAGGGGGACGCACAGATACGCAGTATTTT
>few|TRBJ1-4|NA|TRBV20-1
CSARALGLNEKLFF
TGCAGTGCTAGAGCGCTGGGGTTGAATGAAAAACTGTTTTTT
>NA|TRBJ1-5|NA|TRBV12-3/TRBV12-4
CASGHGNQPQHF
TGTGCCAGCGGTCACGGGAATCAGCCCCAGCATTTT
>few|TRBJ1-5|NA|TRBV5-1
CASSPAQGYQPQHF
TGCGCCAGCAGCCCGGCCCAGGGGTATCAGCCCCAGCATTTT
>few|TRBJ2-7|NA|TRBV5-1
CATRVGPSYEQYF
TGCGCCACCAGGGTCGGGCCCTCCTACGAGCAGTACTTC
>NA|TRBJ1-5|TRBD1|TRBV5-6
CASGIQGGAQHF
TGTGCCAGCGGAATCCAGGGGGGGGCCCAGCATTTT
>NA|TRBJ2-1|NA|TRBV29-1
CSVAPGLQFF
TGCAGCGTTGCCCCAGGTTTACAGTTCTTC
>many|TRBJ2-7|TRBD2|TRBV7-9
CASSLVLAGVNEQYF
TGTGCCAGCAGCTTAGTACTAGCGGGAGTCAACGAGCAGTACTTC
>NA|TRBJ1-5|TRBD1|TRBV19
CASRPDRGTSNQPQHF
TGTGCCAGTAGGCCGGACAGGGGGACGAGCAATCAGCCCCAGCATTTT
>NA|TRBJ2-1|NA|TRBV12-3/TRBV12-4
CASRQGVSEQFF
TGTGCCAGCAGACAAGGGGTGTCTGAGCAGTTCTTC